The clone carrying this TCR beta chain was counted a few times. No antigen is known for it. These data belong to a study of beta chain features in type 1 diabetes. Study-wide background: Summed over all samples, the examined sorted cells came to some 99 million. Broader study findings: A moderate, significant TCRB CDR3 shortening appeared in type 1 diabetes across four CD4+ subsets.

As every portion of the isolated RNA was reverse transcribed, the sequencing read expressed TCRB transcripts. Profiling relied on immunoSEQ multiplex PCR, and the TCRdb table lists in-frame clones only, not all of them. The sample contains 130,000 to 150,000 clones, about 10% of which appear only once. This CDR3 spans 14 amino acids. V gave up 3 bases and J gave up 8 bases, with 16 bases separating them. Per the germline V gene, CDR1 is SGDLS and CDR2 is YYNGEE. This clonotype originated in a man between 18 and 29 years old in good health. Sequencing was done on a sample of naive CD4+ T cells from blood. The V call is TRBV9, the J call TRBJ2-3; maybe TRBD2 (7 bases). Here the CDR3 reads CASSEDVGGGTQYF. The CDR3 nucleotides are TGTGCCAGCAGCGAAGATGTAGGGGGGGGTACGCAGTATTTT.